The 2 T cell receptor beta chains reported below all come from one sample, sequenced in a study of breast tumors, draining lymph nodes, adjacent tissues. The lymph nodes were axillary draining lymph nodes from breast cancer patients. TCRdb reprocessed the multiplex PCR reads via MiXCR and lists one record per CDR3 protein. The data hold about 270,000 distinct CDR3 sequences, with roughly 31% observed a single time. The sequenced sample consisted of axillary lymph node tissue. The receptors stem from a female donor with breast cancer. Some clones in this sample may be carry-over from other donors' samples.

The V gene is TRBV10-3, the J gene TRBJ2-6, with D unresolved. This CDR3 has 14 amino acids. The V gene's germline CDR1 is ENHRY and CDR2 SYGVKD. Trimming stripped 4 bases from V and 3 bases from J, with 7 bases between. In nucleotides, the CDR3 is TGTGCCATCAGTGGGGTATTTGGGGCCAACGTCCTGACTTTC. This translates into CAISGVFGANVLTF.

This clonotype appeared many times. The chain joins TRBV24-1 to TRBJ2-1; 7 bases map to TRBD2. The CDR3 spans 16 residues. V shed 5 bases, J shed 8 bases, and the junction held 14 bases outside the gene matches. CDR1 is KGHDR and CDR2 is SFDVKD in the germline V gene. The CDR3 spells CATSGQPGLPPYEQFF. CDR3 bases: TGTGCCACCAGTGGCCAACCGGGACTACCCCCCTATGAGCAGTTCTTC.